A selection of T cell receptor beta chains follows, all from one sample in a study of cytotoxic CD8 clonotypes in ibrutinib-treated CLL. Clones were sequenced by immunoSEQ multiplex PCR, and TCRdb holds only the in-frame ones, with some missing. Of some 46,000 clones listed, more than 60% are singletons. The sample was PBMCs, taken after 12 months of ibrutinib treatment. These receptors all stem from a human donor with chronic lymphocytic leukemia. Each CDR3 is given with its conserved first and last residue. The D gene is left open where the match is weak. Clone size is not always given. Where it is, it says once, few, many or a class for expanded clones.

J: TRBJ2-3; V: TRBV5-1; size: NA; D: TRBD1; CDR3: CASSAGQGTDTQYF; DNA: TGCGCCAGCAGCGCAGGACAGGGAACAGATACGCAGTATTTT
J: TRBJ2-3; V: TRBV11-2; size: NA; D: NA; CDR3: CASSLLSGTSPGTSTQYF; DNA: TGTGCCAGCAGCCTCCTTTCTGGCACTAGCCCTGGCACAAGTACGCAGTATTTT
J: TRBJ2-1; V: TRBV7-2; size: NA; D: TRBD2; CDR3: CASSLARLAGGPLFF; DNA: TGTGCCAGCAGCTTAGCCCGACTAGCGGGAGGGCCTTTGTTCTTC
J: TRBJ2-2; V: TRBV19; size: few; D: TRBD2; CDR3: CASRRGRTTGELFF; DNA: TGTGCCAGTAGACGCGGGAGAACCACCGGGGAGCTGTTTTTT
J: TRBJ2-1; V: TRBV5-6; size: NA; D: NA; CDR3: CASSLAGAAYNEQFF; DNA: TGTGCCAGCAGCTTGGCGGGGGCCGCCTACAATGAGCAGTTCTTC
J: TRBJ2-7; V: TRBV6-1; size: once; D: NA; CDR3: CASSVETTSYEQYF; DNA: TGTGCCAGCAGTGTTGAGACAACCTCCTACGAGCAGTACTTC
J: TRBJ2-7; V: TRBV6-4; size: medium-sized; D: TRBD2; CDR3: CASSEGTSGSSEQYF; DNA: TGTGCCAGCAGTGAAGGGACTAGCGGGAGTAGCGAGCAGTACTTC
J: TRBJ2-2; V: TRBV7-2; size: once; D: NA; CDR3: CASSPRAGTANTGELFF; DNA: TGTGCCAGCAGCCCTAGGGCCGGGACTGCGAACACCGGGGAGCTGTTTTTT
J: TRBJ2-2; V: TRBV11-3; size: NA; D: NA; CDR3: CASSLRDTGELFF; DNA: TGTGCCAGCAGCTTACGTGATACCGGGGAGCTGTTTTTT
J: TRBJ1-4; V: TRBV5-1; size: once; D: TRBD1; CDR3: CASSFNRGGRGTNEKLFF; DNA: TGCGCCAGCAGCTTCAACAGGGGGGGCCGGGGAACTAATGAAAAACTGTTTTTT
J: TRBJ2-7; V: TRBV7-6; size: NA; D: TRBD2; CDR3: CASSWKRDLSYEQYF; DNA: TGTGCCAGCAGCTGGAAGCGGGACCTCTCCTACGAGCAGTACTTC
J: TRBJ2-7; V: TRBV5-4; size: NA; D: NA; CDR3: CASRSQTDTYEQYF; DNA: TGTGCCAGCAGGTCCCAGACGGATACCTACGAGCAGTACTTC
J: TRBJ2-7; V: TRBV6-5; size: NA; D: NA; CDR3: CASRIRRGFTYEQYF; DNA: TGTGCCAGCAGGATACGACGGGGGTTTACCTACGAGCAGTACTTC
J: TRBJ1-1; V: TRBV18; size: medium-sized; D: NA; CDR3: CASSFSTVNTEAFF; DNA: TGTGCCAGCTCTTTCTCGACAGTGAACACTGAAGCTTTCTTT
J: TRBJ1-5; V: TRBV6-1; size: NA; D: TRBD1; CDR3: CASSVGQGSQPQHF; DNA: TGTGCCAGCAGTGTGGGACAGGGTAGTCAGCCCCAGCATTTT
J: TRBJ1-5; V: TRBV19; size: NA; D: TRBD1; CDR3: CASSIGQGPQPQHF; DNA: TGTGCCAGTAGTATAGGACAGGGGCCTCAGCCCCAGCATTTT
J: TRBJ2-7; V: TRBV7-2; size: NA; D: NA; CDR3: CASSPRRGSYEQYF; DNA: TGTGCCAGCAGCCCCCGACGGGGGTCCTACGAGCAGTACTTC
J: TRBJ2-3; V: TRBV30; size: few; D: NA; CDR3: CAWSVGDTDTQYF; DNA: TGTGCCTGGAGTGTTGGGGACACAGATACGCAGTATTTT
J: TRBJ2-3; V: TRBV6-4; size: NA; D: TRBD2; CDR3: CASSPGLADTDTQYF; DNA: TGTGCCAGCAGTCCCGGACTAGCGGACACAGATACGCAGTATTTT
J: TRBJ2-2; V: TRBV19; size: NA; D: TRBD1; CDR3: CASSRSPGTGLPGELFF; DNA: TGTGCCAGTAGTAGATCCCCTGGGACAGGGCTCCCCGGGGAGCTGTTTTTT
J: TRBJ2-7; V: TRBV6-5; size: few; D: NA; CDR3: CASRQGHPFEQYF; DNA: TGTGCCAGCAGGCAAGGACACCCATTCGAGCAGTACTTC
J: TRBJ1-2; V: TRBV19; size: NA; D: NA; CDR3: CATKTNYGYTF; DNA: TGTGCCACAAAGACTAATTATGGCTACACCTTC
J: TRBJ2-1; V: TRBV14; size: many; D: TRBD2; CDR3: CASSQRAGEGYNEQFF; DNA: TGTGCCAGCAGCCAACGAGCGGGAGAGGGTTACAATGAGCAGTTCTTC
J: TRBJ1-1; V: TRBV11-2; size: NA; D: NA; CDR3: CASSLVTGVNTEAFF; DNA: TGTGCCAGCAGCTTAGTGACAGGAGTGAACACTGAAGCTTTCTTT
J: TRBJ2-5; V: TRBV4-2; size: NA; D: NA; CDR3: CASSQVQAAQETQYF; DNA: TGTGCCAGCAGCCAAGTGCAAGCGGCCCAAGAGACCCAGTACTTC
J: TRBJ2-5; V: TRBV10-3; size: once; D: NA; CDR3: CAISDITETQYF; DNA: TGTGCCATCTCGGACATCACAGAGACCCAGTACTTC
J: TRBJ2-1; V: TRBV4-1; size: NA; D: TRBD2; CDR3: CASSLGTSGYYNEQFF; DNA: TGCGCCAGCAGTCTCGGGACTAGCGGCTACTACAATGAGCAGTTCTTC
J: TRBJ2-7; V: TRBV11-3; size: few; D: NA; CDR3: CASSLRGGSYEQYF; DNA: TGTGCCAGCAGCTTGAGGGGCGGCTCCTACGAGCAGTACTTC
J: TRBJ2-1; V: TRBV7-2; size: NA; D: NA; CDR3: CASSSRVSNEQFF; DNA: TGTGCCAGCAGCTCTCGGGTGTCCAATGAGCAGTTCTTC
J: TRBJ2-5; V: TRBV5-1; size: NA; D: NA; CDR3: CASSPQETQYF; DNA: TGCGCCAGCAGCCCCCAAGAGACCCAGTACTTC
J: TRBJ1-1; V: TRBV11-2; size: NA; D: NA; CDR3: CASSLGVTSLNTEAFF; DNA: TGTGCCAGCAGCTTAGGGGTGACATCTTTGAACACTGAAGCTTTCTTT
J: TRBJ2-1; V: TRBV28; size: few; D: NA; CDR3: CASSWRTGRDEQFF; DNA: TGTGCCAGCAGTTGGCGGACCGGACGGGATGAGCAGTTCTTC
J: TRBJ2-5; V: TRBV5-8; size: NA; D: NA; CDR3: CASCPGRRAGETQYF; DNA: TGTGCCAGCTGCCCCGGAAGACGTGCGGGGGAGACCCAGTACTTC
J: TRBJ2-1; V: TRBV6-6; size: NA; D: TRBD1; CDR3: CASSYATGIEQFF; DNA: TGTGCCAGCAGTTACGCGACAGGGATTGAGCAGTTCTTC
J: TRBJ2-6; V: TRBV2; size: NA; D: TRBD2; CDR3: CASSEAGGLALISGANVLTF; DNA: TGTGCCAGCAGTGAAGCGGGGGGACTAGCGCTTATCTCTGGGGCCAACGTCCTGACTTTC
J: TRBJ2-7; V: TRBV12-2; size: NA; D: NA; CDR3: CASRPFTSERRASAEQYF; DNA: TGTGCAAGTCGCCCATTTACCTCGGAACGGAGGGCCAGCGCCGAGCAGTACTTC
J: TRBJ2-7; V: TRBV4-3; size: NA; D: NA; CDR3: CASSQEWGTAEQYF; DNA: TGCGCCAGCAGCCAAGAATGGGGTACGGCCGAGCAGTACTTC
J: TRBJ2-3; V: TRBV7-2; size: NA; D: NA; CDR3: CASSRSATTDTQYF; DNA: TGTGCCAGCAGCCGCTCGGCCACCACAGATACGCAGTATTTT
J: TRBJ1-2; V: TRBV6-5; size: few; D: TRBD1; CDR3: CASRWDRKDYGYTF; DNA: TGTGCCAGCCGCTGGGACAGGAAGGACTATGGCTACACCTTC
J: TRBJ1-1; V: TRBV5-8; size: NA; D: NA; CDR3: CASRLSGVLNTEAFF; DNA: TGTGCCAGCAGACTTTCAGGGGTCTTGAACACTGAAGCTTTCTTT
J: TRBJ2-7; V: TRBV28; size: NA; D: TRBD2; CDR3: CASREAGGPSYEQYF; DNA: TGTGCCAGCAGAGAGGCGGGAGGGCCCTCCTACGAGCAGTACTTC
J: TRBJ2-1; V: TRBV6-5; size: NA; D: NA; CDR3: CASSWGRGRAYNEQFF; DNA: TGTGCCAGCAGTTGGGGGCGCGGGAGAGCCTACAATGAGCAGTTCTTC
J: TRBJ2-5; V: TRBV11-2; size: NA; D: TRBD2; CDR3: CASSKSRSGSGLETQYF; DNA: TGTGCCAGCAGCAAAAGTCGTAGCGGGAGTGGTCTGGAGACCCAGTACTTC
J: TRBJ2-5; V: TRBV2; size: NA; D: NA; CDR3: CASSWGSGGETQYF; DNA: TGTGCCAGCTCCTGGGGATCCGGAGGGGAGACCCAGTACTTC
J: TRBJ2-2; V: TRBV6-5; size: NA; D: NA; CDR3: CASHRQALASGELFF; DNA: TGTGCCAGCCACCGACAGGCGCTAGCGTCCGGGGAGCTGTTTTTT